Listed below are T cell receptor beta chains from one sample, sequenced in a study of blood T cell repertoires in COVID-19. Profiled with immunoSEQ multiplex PCR; TCRdb holds only in-frame clones, not every one. The sample holds approximately 100,000 clones; 70% to 90% are singletons and the top ten take around 3.3%. Source material: peripheral blood. Receptors were obtained from a man aged 50-59 years in a cohort sampled during active COVID-19. CDR3s include the opening cysteine and the closing phenylalanine or tryptophan. The D gene is left open where the match is weak. Some rows mark clone size as missing; the rest say once, few, many or name a class of expanded clone.

>TRBJ2-2|-|TRBV28|TRBD1
CASRGGNTGELFF
TGTGCCAGCAGAGGGGGCAATACCGGGGAGCTGTTTTTT
>TRBJ1-2|-|TRBV19|-
CASSIDNSPNYGYTF
TGTGCCAGTAGTATAGACAACAGCCCTAACTATGGCTACACCTTC
>TRBJ1-1|-|TRBV6-4|-
CASSAGGENTEAFF
TGTGCCAGCAGTGCGGGGGGCGAGAACACTGAAGCTTTCTTT
>TRBJ2-3|-|TRBV24-1|-
CATEGGTDTQYF
TGTGCCACCGAGGGGGGGACAGATACGCAGTATTTT
>TRBJ2-5|-|TRBV3-1/TRBV3-2|-
CASSPLGEKRTQYF
TGTGCCAGCAGCCCATTGGGAGAGAAGAGAACCCAGTACTTC
>TRBJ2-7|-|TRBV15|TRBD2
CATSPDAGGVYEQYF
TGTGCCACCTCCCCGGATGCGGGGGGGGTGTACGAGCAGTACTTC
>TRBJ2-7|-|TRBV18|TRBD2
CASSPSGTSDEQYF
TGTGCCAGCTCACCATCCGGGACTAGCGATGAGCAGTACTTC
>TRBJ1-2|-|TRBV28|TRBD1
CASSPQGAGYGYTF
TGTGCCAGCAGCCCCCAGGGGGCGGGCTATGGCTACACCTTC
>TRBJ2-3|-|TRBV24-1|TRBD1
CATSDTGGTDTQYF
TGTGCCACCAGTGATACAGGGGGCACAGATACGCAGTATTTT
>TRBJ2-1|once|TRBV18|TRBD1
CASSAGQGRSKYNEQFF
TGTGCCAGCTCAGCGGGACAGGGGAGGTCTAAATACAATGAGCAGTTCTTC
>TRBJ2-7|once|TRBV3-1/TRBV3-2|-
CASSQDPGLYEQYF
TGTGCCAGCAGCCAAGACCCAGGGTTATACGAGCAGTACTTC
>TRBJ1-5|once|TRBV16|-
CASSTLGSQPQHF
TGTGCCAGCAGCACCCTAGGCAGCCAGCCCCAGCATTTT
>TRBJ1-3|-|TRBV20-1|-
CSAQSGNTIYF
TGCAGTGCCCAATCTGGAAACACCATATATTTT
>TRBJ2-2|-|TRBV24-1|-
CATSGTTGNTGELFF
TGTGCCACCAGTGGTACGACAGGGAACACCGGGGAGCTGTTTTTT
>TRBJ1-4|once|TRBV11-1|TRBD1
CASSLTGQGREKLFF
TGTGCCAGCAGCCTGACCGGACAGGGTCGAGAAAAACTGTTTTTT
>TRBJ2-2|-|TRBV5-1|TRBD2
CASSFNGGAGTGELFF
TGCGCCAGCAGCTTCAACGGGGGGGCCGGGACCGGGGAGCTGTTTTTT
>TRBJ2-1|-|TRBV3-1/TRBV3-2|-
CASSQEGGRGHNEQFF
TGTGCCAGCAGCCAAGAAGGAGGGCGGGGCCACAATGAGCAGTTCTTC
>TRBJ2-1|-|TRBV5-4|TRBD2
CASSPAGGPYNEQFF
TGTGCCAGCAGCCCGGCGGGGGGGCCCTACAATGAGCAGTTCTTC
>TRBJ2-7|once|TRBV11-2|-
CASSLRGGIAGTNYEQYF
TGTGCCAGCAGCCTAAGGGGGGGAATCGCGGGAACTAACTACGAGCAGTACTTC
>TRBJ2-5|-|TRBV28|TRBD1
CASRQGQGRETQYF
TGTGCCAGCAGGCAAGGACAGGGACGAGAGACCCAGTACTTC
>TRBJ2-7|-|TRBV7-2|TRBD1
CASSPDRDQPEQYF
TGTGCCAGCAGCCCCGACAGGGACCAGCCCGAGCAGTACTTC
>TRBJ2-6|-|TRBV18|-
CASSPRAPDSSGANVLTF
TGTGCCAGCTCACCGCGAGCCCCCGATAGCTCTGGGGCCAACGTCCTGACTTTC
>TRBJ1-1|-|TRBV28|-
CASKSLGQLTEAFF
TGTGCCAGCAAATCGCTGGGACAACTCACTGAAGCTTTCTTT
>TRBJ2-3|-|TRBV7-3|-
CASSFGLSTDTQYF
TGTGCCAGCAGCTTTGGACTAAGCACAGATACGCAGTATTTT
>TRBJ2-4|-|TRBV5-1|-
CASSVDWSVAKNIQYF
TGCGCCAGCAGCGTTGACTGGAGTGTAGCCAAAAACATTCAGTACTTC
>TRBJ2-7|-|TRBV5-6|TRBD2
CASSLTTGTSVPYEQYF
TGTGCCAGCAGCTTGACCACCGGGACTAGCGTCCCTTACGAGCAGTACTTC
>TRBJ2-7|-|TRBV5-1|TRBD1
CASSPDRGGYEQYF
TGCGCCAGCAGCCCGGACAGGGGAGGCTACGAGCAGTACTTC
>TRBJ1-4|-|TRBV7-2|-
CASSPLGSGEKLFF
TGTGCCAGCAGCCCCCTAGGTAGTGGTGAAAAACTGTTTTTT
>TRBJ2-1|-|TRBV6-5|TRBD1
CASNRDRDGEQFF
TGTGCCAGCAATAGGGACAGGGACGGAGAGCAGTTCTTC
>TRBJ1-1|-|TRBV7-7|-
CASSVDKNTEAFF
TGTGCTAGCAGCGTTGACAAGAACACTGAAGCTTTCTTT
>TRBJ2-4|-|TRBV24-1|-
CATSDFPLAKNIQYF
TGTGCCACCAGTGATTTTCCCCTAGCCAAAAACATTCAGTACTTC
>TRBJ2-1|-|TRBV9|TRBD2
CASSVDGRGGVNEQFF
TGTGCCAGCAGCGTAGATGGTAGGGGAGGGGTCAATGAGCAGTTCTTC
>TRBJ1-2|-|TRBV9|-
CASSVGGPANYGYTF
TGTGCCAGCAGCGTAGGGGGGCCTGCTAACTATGGCTACACCTTC
>TRBJ1-5|few|TRBV12-1|-
CASPPTESNEPQHF
TGTGCCAGCCCCCCGACAGAGAGCAATGAGCCCCAGCATTTT
>TRBJ1-2|-|TRBV6-6|TRBD1
CASSYGSRTGYGGYTF
TGTGCCAGCAGTTACGGGTCGCGGACAGGGTACGGTGGCTACACCTTC
>TRBJ1-2|-|TRBV7-9|-
CASSKDVSPSTF
TGTGCCAGCAGCAAAGACGTCTCTCCGAGCACCTTC
>TRBJ2-1|-|TRBV3-1/TRBV3-2|TRBD2
CASRLSTGGGYNEQFF
TGTGCCAGCAGGCTATCTACCGGGGGGGGCTACAATGAGCAGTTCTTC
>TRBJ2-5|-|TRBV9|-
CASSVQPGSGETQYF
TGTGCCAGCAGCGTACAGCCGGGGTCGGGGGAGACCCAGTACTTC
>TRBJ2-1|-|TRBV28|-
CASSLTGSYNEQFF
TGTGCCAGCAGTTTAACAGGATCCTACAATGAGCAGTTCTTC
>TRBJ2-1|once|TRBV7-2|-
CASSLLSEQFF
TGTGCCAGCAGCTTACTTAGTGAGCAGTTCTTC
>TRBJ2-5|-|TRBV7-2|TRBD1
CASSQNRQGSGQETQYF
TGTGCCAGCAGCCAGAACCGACAGGGCTCAGGCCAAGAGACCCAGTACTTC
>TRBJ2-2|-|TRBV6-5|TRBD1
CASKVDRSGTGELFF
TGTGCCAGCAAGGTGGACAGGTCAGGGACCGGGGAGCTGTTTTTT
>TRBJ1-5|-|TRBV5-5|TRBD1
CASSSGQGLGNQPQHF
TGTGCCAGCAGCTCCGGACAGGGGTTGGGCAATCAGCCCCAGCATTTT
>TRBJ1-2|-|TRBV7-2|-
CASSLSQGYYGYTF
TGTGCCAGCAGCTTATCTCAGGGATACTATGGCTACACCTTC
>TRBJ1-4|-|TRBV4-3|-
CASSHGSMANEKLFF
TGCGCCAGCAGCCACGGGAGTATGGCTAATGAAAAACTGTTTTTT
>TRBJ2-2|-|TRBV5-1|-
CPPRGGGTGTPGELFF
TGCCCCCCCCGCGGGGGGGGGACAGGCACCCCCGGGGAGCTGTTTTTT
>TRBJ1-1|-|TRBV19|TRBD1
CASSMKGASTEAFF
TGTGCCAGTAGTATGAAGGGGGCTAGCACTGAAGCTTTCTTT
>TRBJ1-1|-|TRBV7-9|-
CASSLRTRAEAFF
TGTGCCAGCAGCTTACGTACGCGGGCTGAAGCTTTCTTT
>TRBJ2-1|-|TRBV5-1|TRBD2
CASSLTTGGVNEQFF
TGCGCCAGCAGCTTGACGACTGGGGGGGTAAATGAGCAGTTCTTC
>TRBJ1-1|-|TRBV5-1|-
CASSGRTAQYTEAFF
TGCGCCAGCAGCGGGCGGACAGCTCAGTACACTGAAGCTTTCTTT
>TRBJ2-3|once|TRBV6-5|-
CASRPTGITDTQYF
TGTGCCAGCAGGCCCACAGGGATCACAGATACGCAGTATTTT
>TRBJ1-2|few|TRBV6-2/TRBV6-3|TRBD1
CASSRQGDNYGYTF
TGTGCCAGCAGCCGACAGGGCGATAACTATGGCTACACCTTC
>TRBJ1-5|-|TRBV5-1|TRBD1
CASSTGDGSTPQHF
TGCGCCAGCAGCACAGGGGACGGCTCGACGCCCCAGCATTTT
>TRBJ2-7|-|TRBV6-5|-
CASMLWDTYEQYF
TGTGCCAGCATGTTATGGGACACCTACGAGCAGTACTTC
>TRBJ1-2|-|TRBV20-1|TRBD1
CSAKTGFGYTF
TGCAGTGCAAAGACAGGGTTTGGCTACACCTTC
>TRBJ1-2|-|TRBV12-3/TRBV12-4|-
CASSPLAVGGYTF
TGTGCCAGCAGTCCGTTAGCCGTCGGTGGCTACACCTTC
>TRBJ2-3|-|TRBV7-2|TRBD2
CASSLVGRTSGPVDTQYF
TGTGCCAGCAGCTTAGTGGGGCGGACTAGCGGTCCAGTCGATACGCAGTATTTT